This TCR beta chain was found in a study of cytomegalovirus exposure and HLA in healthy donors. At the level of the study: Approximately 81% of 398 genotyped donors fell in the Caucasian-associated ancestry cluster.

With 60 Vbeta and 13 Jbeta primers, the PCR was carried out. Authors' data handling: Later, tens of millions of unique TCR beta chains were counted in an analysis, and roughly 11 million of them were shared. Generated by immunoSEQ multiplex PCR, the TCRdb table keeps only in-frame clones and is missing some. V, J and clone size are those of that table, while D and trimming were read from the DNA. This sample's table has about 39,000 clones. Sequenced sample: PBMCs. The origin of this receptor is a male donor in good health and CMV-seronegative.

In DNA, the CDR3 is TGTGCCAGCAGCTCCCTGCGGGGGAGGAGATACACAGATACGCAGTATTTT. Translating gives CASSSLRGRRYTDTQYF. The V gene is TRBV5-6, the J gene TRBJ2-3, with 7 nucleotides matching TRBD2. In germline, CDR1 is SGHDT, CDR2 YYEEEE. The CDR3 runs 17 residues. After removal of 3 bases from V and 2 bases from J, the junction contained 12 bases not matched to a gene.